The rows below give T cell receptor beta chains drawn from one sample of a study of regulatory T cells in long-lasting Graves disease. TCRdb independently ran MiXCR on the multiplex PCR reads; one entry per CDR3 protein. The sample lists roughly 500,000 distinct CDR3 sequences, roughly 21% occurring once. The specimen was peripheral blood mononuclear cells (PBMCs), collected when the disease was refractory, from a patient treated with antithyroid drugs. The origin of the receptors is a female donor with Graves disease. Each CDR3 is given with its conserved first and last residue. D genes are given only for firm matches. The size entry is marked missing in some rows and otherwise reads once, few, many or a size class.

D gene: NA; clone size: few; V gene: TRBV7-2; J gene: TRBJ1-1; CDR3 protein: CASSQRGWNTEAFF; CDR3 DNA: TGTGCCAGCAGCCAGCGGGGTTGGAACACTGAAGCTTTCTTT
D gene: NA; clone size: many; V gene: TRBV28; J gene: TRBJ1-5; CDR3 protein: CASNGLNQPQHF; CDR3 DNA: TGTGCCAGCAACGGGTTAAATCAGCCCCAGCATTTT
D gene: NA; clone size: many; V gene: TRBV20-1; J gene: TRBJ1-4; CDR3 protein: CSALLRGSIEKLFF; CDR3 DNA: TGCAGTGCTCTCCTCAGGGGCTCGATTGAAAAACTGTTTTTT
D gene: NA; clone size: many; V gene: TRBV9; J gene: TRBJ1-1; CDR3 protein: CASSVEGGTEAFF; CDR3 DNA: TGTGCCAGCAGCGTAGAGGGGGGCACTGAAGCTTTCTTT
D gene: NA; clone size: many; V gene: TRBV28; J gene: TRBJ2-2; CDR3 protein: CASNDRARNTGELFF; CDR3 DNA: TGTGCCAGCAACGACCGGGCCAGAAACACCGGGGAGCTGTTTTTT
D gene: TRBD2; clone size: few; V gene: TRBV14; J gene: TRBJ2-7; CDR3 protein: CASSPSGGSSYEQYF; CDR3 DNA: TGTGCCAGCAGCCCTAGCGGGGGGAGCTCCTACGAGCAGTACTTC
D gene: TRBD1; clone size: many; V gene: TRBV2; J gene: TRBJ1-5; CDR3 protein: CASTPGRGNSQPQHF; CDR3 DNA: TGTGCCAGCACTCCAGGCAGGGGGAACAGTCAGCCCCAGCATTTT
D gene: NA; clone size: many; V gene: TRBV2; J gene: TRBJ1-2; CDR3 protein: CASSEFYGYTF; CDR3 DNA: TGTGCCAGCAGTGAATTCTATGGCTACACCTTC
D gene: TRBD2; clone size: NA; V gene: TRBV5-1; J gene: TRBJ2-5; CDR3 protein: CASSTLGLAEETQYF; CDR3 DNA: TGCGCCAGCAGCACCCTAGGACTAGCGGAAGAGACCCAGTACTTC
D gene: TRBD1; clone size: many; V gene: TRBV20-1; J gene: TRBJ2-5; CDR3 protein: CSANRGVQETQYF; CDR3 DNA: TGCAGTGCAAACAGGGGTGTACAAGAGACCCAGTACTTC
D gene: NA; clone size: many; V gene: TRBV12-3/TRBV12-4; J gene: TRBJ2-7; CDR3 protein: CASRDSFGSSYEQYF; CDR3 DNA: TGTGCCAGCAGAGACAGCTTTGGGAGCTCCTACGAGCAGTACTTC
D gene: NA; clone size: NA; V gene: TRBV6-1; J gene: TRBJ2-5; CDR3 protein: CASSLPRRGAWETQYF; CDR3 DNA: TGTGCCAGCAGTCTGCCTAGGAGGGGGGCGTGGGAGACCCAGTACTTC
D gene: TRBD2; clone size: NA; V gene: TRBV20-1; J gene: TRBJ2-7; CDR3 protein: CSPGGDPSNYEQYF; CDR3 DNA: TGCAGCCCCGGGGGGGATCCCTCCAACTACGAGCAGTACTTC
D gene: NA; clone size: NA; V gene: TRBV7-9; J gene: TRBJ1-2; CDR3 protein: CASSFGDRSFYTF; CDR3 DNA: TGTGCCAGCAGCTTTGGAGACAGGAGCTTCTACACCTTC